The 26 T cell receptor beta chains presented below share a single source sample, sequenced in a study of control samples from healthy donors and cancer patients. Libraries were prepared by immunoSEQ multiplex PCR; TCRdb keeps only in-frame clonotypes and omits some of them. The repertoire holds 75,000 or so clones, with around nine tenths as singletons. The sample was PBMCs. These receptors came from a man in his sixties with colorectal cancer.

The J gene is TRBJ1-2, the V gene TRBV12-3 or TRBV12-4; D perhaps matches TRBD1 (5 bases). The CDR3 is 12 residues long. With 4 bases removed from V and 7 bases from J, the gap between germline ends came to 10 bases. CDR3 residues: CASSSEGIGYTF. In DNA form, the CDR3 reads TGTGCCAGCAGTTCAGAGGGGATTGGCTACACCTTC.

Regarding this clone: Other DNA sequences in the sample encode the same CDR3. This chain uses TRBV6-1 with TRBJ2-3; tentative D call: TRBD2 (6 bases). This CDR3 is 14 amino acids long. Germline V gene lookup returns CDR1 MNHNS and CDR2 SASEGT. With 0 bases removed from V and 3 bases from J, the gap between germline ends came to 7 bases. CDR3 loop: CASSEAGGTDTQYF. CDR3 bases: TGTGCCAGCAGTGAAGCGGGGGGTACAGATACGCAGTATTTT.

CDR3 sequence reads: CASSQDRVAGELFF. Here the CDR3 DNA reads TGCGCCAGCAGCCAAGACAGGGTCGCCGGGGAGCTGTTTTTT. The V and J genes are TRBV4-1 and TRBJ2-2; weak D call: TRBD1 (5 bases). This CDR3 is built from 14 residues. Germline loops: CDR1 MGHRA, CDR2 YSYEKL. The germline V and J ends were trimmed by 0 bases and 6 bases, with 8 bases remaining between them.

A few counts support this clone. The genes are TRBV30 and TRBJ2-2; TRBD1 matches at 7 bases. Germline V gives CDR1 GTSNPN, CDR2 SVGIG (reference sequence). V trimming: 0 bases; J trimming: 0 bases; junction bases outside the gene matches: 10. This CDR3 spans 18 amino acids. CDR3 in DNA: TGTGCCTGGAGTGTAGGGCAGGGGGTGTATCCGAACACCGGGGAGCTGTTTTTT. Amino acids: CAWSVGQGVYPNTGELFF.

The chain's CDR3 is CASSVDMENTEAFF. Here the CDR3 DNA reads TGTGCCAGCAGCGTAGACATGGAGAACACTGAAGCTTTCTTT. This chain connects TRBV9 to TRBJ1-1; no firm D call. Germline CDR1 and CDR2: SGDLS and YYNGEE. The V and J ends lost 0 bases and 1 base respectively, with 7 bases between them. The CDR3 runs 14 residues.

The CDR3: CASTAGPTKAFF. CDR3 nucleotides: TGTGCCAGCACCGCGGGGCCAACGAAAGCGTTCTTC. This rearrangement joins TRBV12-3 or TRBV12-4 to TRBJ2-1; D is perhaps TRBD2 (6 bases). The CDR3 runs 12 residues. V gave up 7 bases and J gave up 15 bases, with 19 bases separating them.

The chain combines TRBV10-3 with TRBJ2-7; TRBD2 matches 7 bases. The V gene's germline CDR1 is ENHRY and CDR2 SYGVKD. This CDR3 is built from 13 residues. The V and J ends lost 2 bases and 5 bases, in that order; junction bases with no gene match: 3. The CDR3 loop is CAISEGREDEQYF. In nucleotides, the CDR3 is TGTGCCATCAGTGAGGGACGGGAGGACGAGCAGTACTTC.

V and J are TRBV4-3 and TRBJ1-2; D call uncertain. The CDR3 consists of 14 residues. Germline-derived CDR1 and CDR2 are LGHNA and YSLEER. The ends were cut back, 3 bases at V and 3 bases at J, with 11 bases in the middle. CDR3: CASSHSTQDYGYTF. CDR3 DNA sequence: TGCGCCAGCAGCCACTCTACCCAGGACTATGGCTACACCTTC.

This clone was counted once. The chain couples TRBV29-1 to TRBJ1-2, with 9 bases that match TRBD1. The ends lost 6 bases at V and 4 bases at J; junction bases unmatched: 6. The CDR3 loop spans 13 amino acids. Germline CDR1 reads SQVTM; CDR2 reads ANQGSEA. CDR3 protein: CSVGQGQGYGYTF. The CDR3 nucleotides read TGCAGCGTCGGACAGGGACAGGGCTATGGCTACACCTTC.

The chain carries TRBV12-3 or TRBV12-4 and TRBJ2-2; D is uncertain. V gave up 3 bases and J gave up 10 bases, with 12 bases separating them. CDR3 length: 13 amino acids. CDR3: CASSLQGWVELFF. Here the CDR3 DNA reads TGTGCCAGCAGTTTGCAAGGATGGGTGGAGCTGTTTTTT.

The chain is built from TRBV28 and TRBJ2-7, with 14 positions matching TRBD2. V lost 3 bases to trimming and J lost 0 bases; unmatched junction nucleotides: 10. The CDR3 contains 19 residues. CDR1 and CDR2 (germline): MDHEN, SYDVKM. The CDR3 DNA is TGTGCCAGCAGTTTGGGCGTCGGGACTAGCGGGGGCCGCTCCTACGAGCAGTACTTC. It yields the protein CASSLGVGTSGGRSYEQYF.

This rearrangement joins TRBV18 to TRBJ2-1, with 8 bases lining up with TRBD1. The ends lost 5 bases at V and 7 bases at J; junction bases unmatched: 10. Germline-derived CDR1 and CDR2 are KGHSH and LQKENI. The length of the CDR3 is 15 residues. The CDR3 here is CASSVAGQGSNEQFF. CDR3 coding DNA: TGTGCCAGCTCAGTCGCCGGACAGGGTTCGAATGAGCAGTTCTTC.

V usage is TRBV3-1 (or the pseudogene TRBV3-2) and J usage is TRBJ1-4; D might be TRBD1 (6 bases). This CDR3 has 15 amino acids. Germline CDR1 LGHDT, CDR2 YNNKEL (reference sequence). Trimming removed 4 bases from V and 8 bases from J, with 17 bases in between. The CDR3 bases are TGTGCCAGCAGCCGACCAAGCGTAGGGGGGGAAAAACTGTTTTTT. Residues: CASSRPSVGGEKLFF.

The rearrangement joins TRBV7-9 to TRBJ2-7, with D possibly being TRBD1 or TRBD2 (5 bases each). V gave up 7 bases and J gave up 2 bases, with 15 bases separating them. Germline CDR1 SEHNR, CDR2 FQNEAQ (reference sequence). The CDR3 loop spans 14 amino acids. The CDR3: CASTAPGRPYEQYF. The CDR3 DNA reads TGTGCCAGCACCGCCCCGGGGCGCCCCTACGAGCAGTACTTC.

CDR3 sequence: CSASRGAGEQYF. CDR3 nucleotides: TGCAGTGCTAGTAGGGGGGCGGGCGAGCAGTACTTC. The rearrangement links TRBV20-1 to TRBJ2-7; perhaps D is TRBD1 or TRBD2 (6 bases each). The CDR3 runs 12 residues. Germline V gives CDR1 DFQATT, CDR2 SNEGSKA (reference sequence). The ends were cut back, 3 bases at V and 6 bases at J, with 12 bases in the middle.

The chain links TRBV27 to TRBJ2-5; the match to TRBD2 covers 7 bases. Trimming removed 4 bases from V and 6 bases from J; junction bases left unmatched: 5. Germline V gene lookup returns CDR1 MNHEY and CDR2 SMNVEV (reference sequence). The CDR3 has 13 amino acids. Here the CDR3 reads CASSSGGMKTQYF. Here the CDR3 DNA reads TGTGCCAGCAGTTCGGGGGGTATGAAGACCCAGTACTTC.

This sequence joins TRBV3-1 (or the pseudogene TRBV3-2) and TRBJ2-1; maybe TRBD2 (7 bases). Deletions cut 1 base from V and 0 bases from J, with 13 bases between. The CDR3 contains 17 residues. Germline values: CDR1 LGHDT, CDR2 YNNKEL (reference sequence). CDR3 loop: CASSQGGGGSSYNEQFF. In nucleotides, the CDR3 is TGTGCCAGCAGCCAAGGAGGCGGGGGCAGCTCCTACAATGAGCAGTTCTTC.

Only one count was recorded for this clone. The J gene is TRBJ2-2, the V gene TRBV7-3, with unresolved D. V lost 5 bases and J 3 bases, leaving 16 bases between the germline ends. CDR3 length: 16 residues. Germline CDR1 is SGHTA and CDR2 is FQGTGA. The CDR3 sequence is CASSPPATRYTGELFF. The DNA of the CDR3 is TGTGCCAGCAGCCCCCCGGCGACTCGATACACCGGGGAGCTGTTTTTT.

This chain connects TRBV6-1 to TRBJ1-2; D gene ambiguous. From germline, CDR1 is MNHNS and CDR2 SASEGT. The CDR3 is 11 residues long. Trimming cost V 3 bases and J 4 bases, with 3 bases left between them. The chain's CDR3 is CASSDSYGYTF. CDR3 DNA: TGTGCCAGCAGTGACAGCTATGGCTACACCTTC.

The rearrangement joins TRBV28 to TRBJ1-6; 8 positions match TRBD1. The CDR3 runs 13 residues. Germline trimming cut 9 bases from V and 10 bases from J; bases unmatched to any gene: 8. Looked up from germline, CDR1 is MDHEN and CDR2 is SYDVKM. This chain's CDR3 is CASHRGSGSPLHF. Written as DNA, the CDR3 is TGTGCCAGTCACAGGGGGAGCGGGTCACCCCTCCACTTT.

V and J are TRBV5-4 and TRBJ2-5, with 7 bases lining up with TRBD1. V was pared by 0 bases and J by 4 bases, with 6 bases of the junction left unmatched. The germline gives CDR1 SGHNT, CDR2 YYREEE (reference sequence). The CDR3 is made up of 15 amino acids. This CDR3 reads CASSLARTGIETQYF. CDR3 nucleotide sequence: TGTGCCAGCAGCTTGGCCAGGACAGGCATAGAGACCCAGTACTTC.

V usage is TRBV28 and J usage is TRBJ2-7, with 10 bases lining up with TRBD2. Germline V gives CDR1 MDHEN, CDR2 SYDVKM. The CDR3 sequence is 12 residues long. The ends lost 5 bases at V and 12 bases at J; junction bases unmatched: 7. The CDR3 is CASSPLAGGRYF. DNA of the CDR3: TGTGCCAGCAGTCCCTTAGCGGGGGGTCGGTACTTC.

The rearrangement uses TRBV7-9 and TRBJ1-2; D unclear. V was shortened by 3 bases and J by 6 bases, with 11 bases between the two germline ends. Germline V gene lookup returns CDR1 SEHNR and CDR2 FQNEAQ (reference sequence). The CDR3 totals 13 residues. Here the CDR3 reads CASSFGRSDGYTF. The CDR3, as DNA: TGTGCCAGCAGCTTTGGAAGATCCGATGGCTACACCTTC. The full variable domain, completed using reference TRBV7-9 and TRBJ1-2, is DTGVSQNPRHKITKRGQNVTFRCDPISEHNRLYWYRQTLGQGPEFLTYFQNEAQLEKSRLLSDRFSAERPKGSFSTLEIQRTEQGDSAMYLCASSFGRSDGYTFGSGTRLTVV.

The chain has TRBV3-1 (or the pseudogene TRBV3-2) and TRBJ2-5; possibly TRBD1 or TRBD2 for D (6 bases each). The germline gives CDR1 LGHDT, CDR2 YNNKEL (reference sequence). The CDR3 extends over 16 amino acids. V lost 1 base and J lost 4, with 16 bases in between. The CDR3 here is CASSQGYREVRETQYF. CDR3 coding DNA: TGTGCCAGCAGCCAAGGGTACAGGGAGGTGCGAGAGACCCAGTACTTC.

The CDR3 spells CASSPQRGDYNEQFF. The CDR3, as DNA: TGTGCCAGCAGCCCCCAGCGGGGCGATTACAATGAGCAGTTCTTC. The chain links TRBV4-2 to TRBJ2-1; TRBD2 matches at 7 bases. The CDR3 length is 15 residues. Germline V gene lookup returns CDR1 LGHNA and CDR2 YNFKEQ. V shed 4 bases, J shed 4 bases, and the junction held 7 bases outside the gene matches.

This chain connects TRBV5-5 to TRBJ1-1, with 8 bases fitting TRBD1. Unmatched junction bases numbered 6, after V lost 4 bases and J lost 10 bases. CDR1 is SGHKS, CDR2 YYEKEE, per germline (reference sequence). The CDR3 is made up of 12 amino acids. CDR3 in DNA: TGTGCCAGCAGCACCTGGACAGGGCCAGCTTTCTTT. Its translation is CASSTWTGPAFF.